This T cell receptor (beta chain) was identified during a study of blood T cell repertoires in COVID-19. Across the whole study: The origin of the acute and convalescent COVID-19 samples was the United States, Italy and Spain.

CDR3 size: 15 residues. In germline, CDR1 is SGHNT, CDR2 YYREEE (reference sequence). V dropped 0 bases and J dropped 2 bases, with 12 bases sitting between them. In the authors' methods: From reference gene primer amplification, estimates of nucleated cell counts were derived. Repertoires were generated with immunoSEQ multiplex PCR, while TCRdb's copy carries only in-frame clones and drops some. That table furnishes V, J and clone size, whereas the DNA furnished D and trimming. The profile shows some 300,000 clones, 70% to 90% of them singletons. The sequencing sample was made of peripheral blood. The TCR originated in a man in his 70s with acute or convalescent COVID-19. The chain recombines TRBV5-4 with TRBJ2-7; D might be TRBD2 (5 bases). The CDR3 coding sequence is TGTGCCAGCAGCTTGGGGCTAGCCGCTCCCTACGAGCAGTACTTC. Protein product: CASSLGLAAPYEQYF.